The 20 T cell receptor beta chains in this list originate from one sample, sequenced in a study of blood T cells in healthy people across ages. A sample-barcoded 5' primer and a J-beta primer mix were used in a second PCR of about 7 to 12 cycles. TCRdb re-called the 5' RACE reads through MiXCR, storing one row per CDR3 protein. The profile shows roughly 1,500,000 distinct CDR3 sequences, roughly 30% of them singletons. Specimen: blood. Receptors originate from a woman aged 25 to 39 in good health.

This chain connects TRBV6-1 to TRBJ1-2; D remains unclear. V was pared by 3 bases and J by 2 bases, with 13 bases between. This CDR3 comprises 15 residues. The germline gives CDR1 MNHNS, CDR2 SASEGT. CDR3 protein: CASSDVHTGNYGYTF. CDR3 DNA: TGTGCCAGCAGTGATGTTCACACGGGGAACTATGGCTACACCTTC.

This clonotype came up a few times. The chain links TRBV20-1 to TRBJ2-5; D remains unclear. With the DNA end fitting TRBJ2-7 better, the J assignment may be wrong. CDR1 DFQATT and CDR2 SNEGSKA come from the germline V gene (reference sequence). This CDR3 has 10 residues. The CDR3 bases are TGCAGTGCTACTAGAGACGAGCAGTACTTC. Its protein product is CSATRDEQYF.

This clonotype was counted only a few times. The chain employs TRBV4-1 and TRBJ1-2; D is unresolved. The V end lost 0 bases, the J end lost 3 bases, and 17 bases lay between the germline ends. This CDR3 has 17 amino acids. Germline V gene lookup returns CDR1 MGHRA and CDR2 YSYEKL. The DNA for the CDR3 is TGCGCCAGCAGCCAAGATCCCAATCGGCTTACATACTATGGCTACACCTTC. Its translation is CASSQDPNRLTYYGYTF.

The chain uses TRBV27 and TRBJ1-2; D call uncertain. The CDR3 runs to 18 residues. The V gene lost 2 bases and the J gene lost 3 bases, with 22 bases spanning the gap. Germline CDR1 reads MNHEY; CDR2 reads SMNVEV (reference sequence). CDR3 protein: CASSLLTVYGVGYYGYTF. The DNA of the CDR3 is TGTGCCAGCAGTTTACTCACAGTTTACGGGGTTGGCTACTATGGCTACACCTTC.

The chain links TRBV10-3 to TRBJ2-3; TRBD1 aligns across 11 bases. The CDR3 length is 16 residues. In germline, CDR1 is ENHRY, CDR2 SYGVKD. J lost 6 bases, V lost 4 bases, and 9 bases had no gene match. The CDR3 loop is CAISGPGTGGLDTQYF. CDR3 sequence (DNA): TGTGCCATCAGTGGACCCGGGACAGGGGGTTTGGATACGCAGTATTTT.

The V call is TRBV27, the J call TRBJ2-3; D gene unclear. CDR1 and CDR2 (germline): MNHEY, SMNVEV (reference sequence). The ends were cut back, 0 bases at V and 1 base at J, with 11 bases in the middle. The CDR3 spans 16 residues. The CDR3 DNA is TGTGCCAGCAGTTTATCACTTCCGCTAGGCACAGATACGCAGTATTTT. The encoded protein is CASSLSLPLGTDTQYF.

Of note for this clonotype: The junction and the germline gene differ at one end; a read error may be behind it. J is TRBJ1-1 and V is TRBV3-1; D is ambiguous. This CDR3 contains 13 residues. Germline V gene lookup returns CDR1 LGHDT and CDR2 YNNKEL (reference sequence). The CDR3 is CANSPARNTEAFF. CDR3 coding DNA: TGTGCCAACAGCCCCGCAAGGAACACTGAAGCTTTCTTT.

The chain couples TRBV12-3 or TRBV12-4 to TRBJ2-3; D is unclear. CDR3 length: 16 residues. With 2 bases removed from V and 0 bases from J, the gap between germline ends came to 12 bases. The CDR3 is CASSLNFYTSTDTQYF. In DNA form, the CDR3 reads TGTGCCAGCAGTTTAAACTTTTATACTAGCACAGATACGCAGTATTTT.

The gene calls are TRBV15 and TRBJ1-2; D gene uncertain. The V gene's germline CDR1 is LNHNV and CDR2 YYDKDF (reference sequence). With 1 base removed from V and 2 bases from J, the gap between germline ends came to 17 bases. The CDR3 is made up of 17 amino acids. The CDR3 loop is CATSRGLSFLLNYGYTF. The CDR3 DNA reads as TGTGCCACCAGCAGAGGTCTGTCGTTCCTTTTGAACTATGGCTACACCTTC.

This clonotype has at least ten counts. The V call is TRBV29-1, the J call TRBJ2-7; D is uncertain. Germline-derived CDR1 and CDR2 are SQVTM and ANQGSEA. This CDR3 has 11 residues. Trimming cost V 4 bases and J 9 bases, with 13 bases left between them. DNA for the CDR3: TGCAGCGTTGCAGAGACACTGGGGCAGTACTTC. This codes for CSVAETLGQYF.

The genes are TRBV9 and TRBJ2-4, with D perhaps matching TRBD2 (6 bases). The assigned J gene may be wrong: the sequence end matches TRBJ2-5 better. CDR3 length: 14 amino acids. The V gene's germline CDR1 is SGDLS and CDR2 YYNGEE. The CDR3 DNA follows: TGTGCCAGCAGCGTAGGGAGTAGCGGCGAGACCCAGTACTTC. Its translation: CASSVGSSGETQYF.

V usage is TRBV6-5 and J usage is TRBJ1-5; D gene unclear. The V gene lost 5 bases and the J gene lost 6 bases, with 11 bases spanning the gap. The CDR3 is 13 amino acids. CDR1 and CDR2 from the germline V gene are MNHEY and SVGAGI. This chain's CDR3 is CASSVASGQPQHF. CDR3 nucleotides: TGTGCCAGCAGTGTGGCGTCAGGTCAGCCCCAGCATTTT.

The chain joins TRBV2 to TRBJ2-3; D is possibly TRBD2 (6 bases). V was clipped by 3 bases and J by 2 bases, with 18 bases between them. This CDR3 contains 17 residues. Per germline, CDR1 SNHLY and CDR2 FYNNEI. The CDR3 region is CASSDPLWGGNTDTQYF. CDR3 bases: TGTGCCAGCAGTGACCCCTTATGGGGCGGGAACACAGATACGCAGTATTTT. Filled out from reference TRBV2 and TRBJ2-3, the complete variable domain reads EPEVTQTPSHQVTQMGQEVILRCVPISNHLYFYWYRQILGQKVEFLVSFYNNEISEKSEIFDDQFSVERPDGSNFTLKIRSTKLEDSAMYFCASSDPLWGGNTDTQYFGPGTRLTVL.

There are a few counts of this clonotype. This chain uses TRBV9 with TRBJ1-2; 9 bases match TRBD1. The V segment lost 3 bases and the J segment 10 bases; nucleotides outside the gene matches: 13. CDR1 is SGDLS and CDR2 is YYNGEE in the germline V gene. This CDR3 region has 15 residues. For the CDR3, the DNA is TGTGCCAGCAGCGGCCTATCTGGACAGGGGATTATCTACACCTTC. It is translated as CASSGLSGQGIIYTF.

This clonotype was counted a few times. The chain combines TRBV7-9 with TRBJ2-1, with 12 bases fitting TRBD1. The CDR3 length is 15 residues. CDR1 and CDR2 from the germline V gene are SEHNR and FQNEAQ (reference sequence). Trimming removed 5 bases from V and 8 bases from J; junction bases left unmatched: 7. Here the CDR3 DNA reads TGTGCCAGCAGCCCACCGGGACAGGGGGCTGATGAGCAGTTCTTC. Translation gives CASSPPGQGADEQFF.

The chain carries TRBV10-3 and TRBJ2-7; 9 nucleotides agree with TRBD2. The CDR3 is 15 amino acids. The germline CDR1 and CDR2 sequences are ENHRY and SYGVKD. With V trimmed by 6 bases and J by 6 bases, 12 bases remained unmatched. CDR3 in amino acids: CAIRGSGSAGGEQYF. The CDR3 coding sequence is TGTGCCATCAGGGGTAGCGGGAGCGCCGGTGGCGAGCAGTACTTC.

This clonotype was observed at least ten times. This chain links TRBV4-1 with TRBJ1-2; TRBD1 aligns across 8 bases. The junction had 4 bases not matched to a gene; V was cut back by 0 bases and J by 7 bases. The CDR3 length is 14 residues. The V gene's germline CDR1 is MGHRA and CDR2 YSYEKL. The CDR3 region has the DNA TGCGCCAGCAGCCAAGAAGGGGACAGGCTTGGCTACACCTTC. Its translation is CASSQEGDRLGYTF.

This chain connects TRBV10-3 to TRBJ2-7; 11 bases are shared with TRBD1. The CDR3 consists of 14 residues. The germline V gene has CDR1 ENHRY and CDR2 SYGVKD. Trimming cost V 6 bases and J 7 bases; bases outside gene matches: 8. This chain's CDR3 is CAIRPGQGDNEQYF. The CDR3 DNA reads TGTGCCATCAGACCGGGACAGGGGGACAATGAGCAGTACTTC.

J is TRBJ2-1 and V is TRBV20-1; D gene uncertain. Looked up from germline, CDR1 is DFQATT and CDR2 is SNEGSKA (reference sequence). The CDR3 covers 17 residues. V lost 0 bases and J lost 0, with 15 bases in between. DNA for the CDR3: TGCAGTGCTAGAGAAGGGATTACGGGCAGCTCCTACAATGAGCAGTTCTTC. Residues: CSAREGITGSSYNEQFF.

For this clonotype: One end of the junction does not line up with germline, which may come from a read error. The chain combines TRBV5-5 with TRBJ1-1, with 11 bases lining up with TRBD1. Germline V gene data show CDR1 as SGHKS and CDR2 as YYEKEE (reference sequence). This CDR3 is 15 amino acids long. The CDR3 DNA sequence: TGTGCCGGCAGCTTGGGACAGGGGGTGTTCACTGAAGCTTTCTTT. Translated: CAGSLGQGVFTEAFF.